The rows below give T cell receptor beta chains drawn from one sample of a study of T-cell memory formation after mild COVID-19. A single record per CDR3 protein comes from TCRdb applying MiXCR to the 5' RACE reads. The data contain fewer than 200,000 distinct CDR3 sequences, over 20% of them singletons. The source material was PBMCs or a T cell subset sorted from them (not recorded which). These receptors originate from an adult woman who had mild COVID-19 (a few samples of this study predate the infection). Cell type and time point are not known. Each CDR3 is given without its conserved first and last residue. Each record gives: CDR3 length, V gene, clone size, J gene, CDR3 protein. A row's size may be missing; if present it is once, few, many or a size class.

15	TRBV9	few	TRBJ2-1	ASSVPRGGVSDNEQF
11	TRBV24-1	few	TRBJ1-1	ATSDLQNTEAF
10	TRBV9	NA	TRBJ1-2	ASRGQGAGYT
12	TRBV7-9	NA	TRBJ1-5	ASSLSWSNQPQH
11	TRBV27	once	TRBJ1-4	ASSLTGDEKLF
12	TRBV5-1	few	TRBJ1-1	ASSLRREYTEAF
12	TRBV6-4	many	TRBJ2-3	ASSEGQGADTQY
11	TRBV5-4	NA	TRBJ2-1	ASSLYTDREQF
14	TRBV27	NA	TRBJ2-1	ASSPYGLGLVNEQF
14	TRBV11-2	few	TRBJ1-1	ASSSLLDSLNTEAF
11	TRBV7-9	many	TRBJ1-1	ASSPPGNTEAF
12	TRBV27	few	TRBJ1-2	ASSSYDRNYGYT
15	TRBV15	few	TRBJ2-3	ATSRDFLAASTDTQY
13	TRBV4-3	NA	TRBJ2-5	ASSQDGARGQVQY
13	TRBV28	NA	TRBJ1-1	ASSLVVDMNTEAF
14	TRBV19	NA	TRBJ2-2	ASSIMGTGMTGELF
14	TRBV4-2	few	TRBJ2-1	ASSQTLATLYNEQF